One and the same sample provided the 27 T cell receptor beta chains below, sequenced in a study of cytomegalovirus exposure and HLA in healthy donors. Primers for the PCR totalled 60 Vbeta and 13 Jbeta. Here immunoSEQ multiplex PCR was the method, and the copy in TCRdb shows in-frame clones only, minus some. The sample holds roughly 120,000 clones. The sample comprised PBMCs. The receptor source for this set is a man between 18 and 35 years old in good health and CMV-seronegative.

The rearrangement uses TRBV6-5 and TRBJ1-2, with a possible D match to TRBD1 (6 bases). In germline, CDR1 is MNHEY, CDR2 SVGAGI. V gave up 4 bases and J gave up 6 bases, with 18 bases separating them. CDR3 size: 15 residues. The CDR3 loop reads CASSWTDHLSDGYTF. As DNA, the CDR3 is TGTGCCAGCAGTTGGACAGACCATCTATCGGATGGCTACACCTTC.

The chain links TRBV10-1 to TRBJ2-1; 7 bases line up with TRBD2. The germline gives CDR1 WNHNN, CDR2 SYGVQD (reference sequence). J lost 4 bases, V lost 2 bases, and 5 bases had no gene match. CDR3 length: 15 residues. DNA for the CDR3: TGCGCCAGCAGTGAGCAATCTAGCGGTTACAATGAGCAGTTCTTC. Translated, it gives CASSEQSSGYNEQFF.

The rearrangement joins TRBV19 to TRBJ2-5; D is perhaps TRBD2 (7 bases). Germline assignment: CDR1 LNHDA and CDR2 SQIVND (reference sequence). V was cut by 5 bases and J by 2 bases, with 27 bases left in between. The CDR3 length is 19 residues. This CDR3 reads CASSSYSGGSNPYQETQYF. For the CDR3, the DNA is TGTGCCAGTAGTTCTTACTCGGGGGGCAGCAATCCCTATCAAGAGACCCAGTACTTC.

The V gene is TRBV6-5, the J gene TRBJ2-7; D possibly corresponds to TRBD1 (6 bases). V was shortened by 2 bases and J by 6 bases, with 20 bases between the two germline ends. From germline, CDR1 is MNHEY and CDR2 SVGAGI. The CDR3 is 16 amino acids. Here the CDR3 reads CASSYEPRTVDGEQYF. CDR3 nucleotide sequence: TGTGCCAGCAGTTACGAACCCCGGACAGTCGACGGCGAGCAGTACTTC.

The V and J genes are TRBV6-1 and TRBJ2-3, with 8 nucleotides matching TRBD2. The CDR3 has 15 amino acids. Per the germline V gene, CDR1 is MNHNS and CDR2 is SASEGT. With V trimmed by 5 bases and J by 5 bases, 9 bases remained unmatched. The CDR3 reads CASSLTSAVRDTQYF. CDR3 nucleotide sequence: TGTGCCAGCAGTCTGACTAGCGCAGTGAGAGATACGCAGTATTTT.

The CDR3 is CASSFLGGLGTDTQYF. CDR3 nucleotide sequence: TGTGCCAGCAGCTTCCTAGGCGGCTTGGGTACAGATACGCAGTATTTT. The gene calls are TRBV5-6 and TRBJ2-3; D is ambiguous. V shed 2 bases and J shed 3 bases, with 16 bases lying between them. The CDR3 totals 16 residues. Germline loops: CDR1 SGHDT, CDR2 YYEEEE. Variable domain in full (rest from reference TRBV5-6 and TRBJ2-3): DAGVTQSPTHLIKTRGQQVTLRCSPKSGHDTVSWYQQALGQGPQFIFQYYEEEERQRGNFPDRFSGHQFPNYSSELNVNALLLGDSALYLCASSFLGGLGTDTQYFGPGTRLTVL.

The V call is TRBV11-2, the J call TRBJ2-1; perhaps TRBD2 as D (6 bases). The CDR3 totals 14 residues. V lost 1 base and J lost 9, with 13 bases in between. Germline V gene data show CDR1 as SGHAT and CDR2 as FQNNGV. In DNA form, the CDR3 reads TGTGCCAGCAGCTTAGGAGGAGGGCGCGGTGAGCAGTTCTTC. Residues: CASSLGGGRGEQFF.

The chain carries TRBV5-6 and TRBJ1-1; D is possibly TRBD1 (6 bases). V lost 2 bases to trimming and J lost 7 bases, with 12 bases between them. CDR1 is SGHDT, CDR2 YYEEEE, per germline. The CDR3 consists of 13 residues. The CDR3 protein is CASSFPEQGEAFF. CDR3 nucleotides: TGTGCCAGCAGCTTCCCGGAACAGGGTGAAGCTTTCTTT.

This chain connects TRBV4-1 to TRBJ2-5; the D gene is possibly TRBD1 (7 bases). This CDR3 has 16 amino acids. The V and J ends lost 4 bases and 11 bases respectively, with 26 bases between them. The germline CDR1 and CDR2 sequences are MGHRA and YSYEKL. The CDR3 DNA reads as TGCGCCAGCAGCCGCATGTTTGAGGGGGCCTCGGGAGAGCAGTACTTC. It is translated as CASSRMFEGASGEQYF.

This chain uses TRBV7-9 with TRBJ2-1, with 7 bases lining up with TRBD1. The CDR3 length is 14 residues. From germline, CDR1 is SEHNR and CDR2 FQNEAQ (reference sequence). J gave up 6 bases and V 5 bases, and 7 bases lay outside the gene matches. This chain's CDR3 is CASSHGDRPNEQFF. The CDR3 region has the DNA TGTGCCAGCAGCCACGGGGACAGACCCAATGAGCAGTTCTTC.

In DNA form, the CDR3 reads TGTGCCACCAGCAGAGATGAGGAAGACGACACTGAAGCTTTCTTT. Translation gives CATSRDEEDDTEAFF. The chain joins TRBV15 to TRBJ1-1; D ambiguous. V lost 0 bases and J 3 bases, leaving 11 bases between the germline ends. The CDR3 has 15 residues. The germline CDR1 and CDR2 sequences are LNHNV and YYDKDF (reference sequence).

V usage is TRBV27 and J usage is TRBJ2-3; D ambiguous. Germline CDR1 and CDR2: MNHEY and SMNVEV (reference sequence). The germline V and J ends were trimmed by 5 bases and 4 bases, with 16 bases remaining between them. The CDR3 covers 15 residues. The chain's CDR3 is CASSINPYSADTQYF. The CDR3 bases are TGTGCCAGCAGTATCAACCCATACTCCGCAGATACGCAGTATTTT.

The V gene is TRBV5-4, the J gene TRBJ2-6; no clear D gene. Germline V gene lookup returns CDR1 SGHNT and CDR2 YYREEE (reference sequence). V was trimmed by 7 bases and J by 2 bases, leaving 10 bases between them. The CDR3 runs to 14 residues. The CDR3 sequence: CASGNRAGANVLTF. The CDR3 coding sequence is TGTGCCAGCGGCAATCGGGCTGGGGCCAACGTCCTGACTTTC.

CDR3 sequence reads: CASSLEATSGKGTDTQYF. The CDR3 nucleotides are TGTGCCAGCAGCTTAGAGGCGACTAGCGGGAAGGGCACAGATACGCAGTATTTT. This chain connects TRBV7-8 to TRBJ2-3; 11 bases are shared with TRBD2. Unmatched junction bases numbered 7, after V lost 1 base and J lost 1 base. Germline V CDR1 and CDR2: SGHVS, FQNEAQ. This CDR3 contains 18 residues.

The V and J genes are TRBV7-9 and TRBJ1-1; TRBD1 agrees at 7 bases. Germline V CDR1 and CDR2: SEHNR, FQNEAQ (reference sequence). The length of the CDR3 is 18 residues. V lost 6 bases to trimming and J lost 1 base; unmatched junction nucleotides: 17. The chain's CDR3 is CASRYKQGTAETNTEAFF. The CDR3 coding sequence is TGTGCCAGCAGGTATAAACAAGGGACAGCCGAGACGAACACTGAAGCTTTCTTT.

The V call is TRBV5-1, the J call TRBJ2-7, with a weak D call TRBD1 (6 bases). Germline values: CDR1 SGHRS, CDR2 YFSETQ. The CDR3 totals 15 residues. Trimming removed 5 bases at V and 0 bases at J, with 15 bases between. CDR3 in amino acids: CASSKTGTSSYEQYF. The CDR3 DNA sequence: TGCGCCAGCAGTAAAACCGGGACATCCTCCTACGAGCAGTACTTC.

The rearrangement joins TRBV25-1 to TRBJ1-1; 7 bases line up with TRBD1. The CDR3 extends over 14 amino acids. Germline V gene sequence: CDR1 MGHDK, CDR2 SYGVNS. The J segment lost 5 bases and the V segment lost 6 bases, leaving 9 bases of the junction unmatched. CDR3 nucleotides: TGTGCCAGCAGGCGGAACAGGGGAAAGACTGAAGCTTTCTTT. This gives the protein CASRRNRGKTEAFF.

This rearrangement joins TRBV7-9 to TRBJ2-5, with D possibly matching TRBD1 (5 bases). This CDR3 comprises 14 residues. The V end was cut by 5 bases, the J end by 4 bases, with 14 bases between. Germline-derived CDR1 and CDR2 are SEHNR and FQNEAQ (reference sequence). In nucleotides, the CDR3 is TGTGCCAGCAGCCCCCCCAGGGCACGAGAGACCCAGTACTTC. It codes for CASSPPRARETQYF. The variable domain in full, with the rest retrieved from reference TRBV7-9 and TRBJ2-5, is DTGVSQNPRHKITKRGQNVTFRCDPISEHNRLYWYRQTLGQGPEFLTYFQNEAQLEKSRLLSDRFSAERPKGSFSTLEIQRTEQGDSAMYLCASSPPRARETQYFGPGTRLLVL.

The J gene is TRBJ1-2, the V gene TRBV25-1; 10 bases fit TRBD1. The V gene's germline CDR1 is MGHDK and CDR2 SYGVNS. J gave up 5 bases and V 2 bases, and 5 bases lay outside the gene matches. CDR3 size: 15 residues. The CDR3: CASSEAGTGVYGYTF. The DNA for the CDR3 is TGTGCCAGCAGTGAAGCCGGGACAGGGGTGTATGGCTACACCTTC.

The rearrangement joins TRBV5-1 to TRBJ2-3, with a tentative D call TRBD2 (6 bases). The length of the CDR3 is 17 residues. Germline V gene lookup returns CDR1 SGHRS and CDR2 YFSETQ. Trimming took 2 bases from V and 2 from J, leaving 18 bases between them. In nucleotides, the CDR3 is TGCGCCAGCAGCTTTGATGGGACTGCCCGACCCACAGATACGCAGTATTTT. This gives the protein CASSFDGTARPTDTQYF.

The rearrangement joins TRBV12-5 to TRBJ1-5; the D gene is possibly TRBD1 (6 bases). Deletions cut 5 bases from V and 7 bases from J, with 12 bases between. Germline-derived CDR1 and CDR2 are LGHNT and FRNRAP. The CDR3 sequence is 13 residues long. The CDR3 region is CASGTRGAQPQHF. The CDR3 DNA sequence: TGTGCTAGTGGTACCAGGGGCGCGCAGCCCCAGCATTTT.

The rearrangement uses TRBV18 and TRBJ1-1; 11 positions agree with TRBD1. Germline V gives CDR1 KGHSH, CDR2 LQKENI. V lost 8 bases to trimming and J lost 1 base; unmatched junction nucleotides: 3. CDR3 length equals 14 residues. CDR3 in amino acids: CASRDRGGNTEAFF. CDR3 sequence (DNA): TGTGCCAGCCGGGACAGGGGGGGGAACACTGAAGCTTTCTTT.

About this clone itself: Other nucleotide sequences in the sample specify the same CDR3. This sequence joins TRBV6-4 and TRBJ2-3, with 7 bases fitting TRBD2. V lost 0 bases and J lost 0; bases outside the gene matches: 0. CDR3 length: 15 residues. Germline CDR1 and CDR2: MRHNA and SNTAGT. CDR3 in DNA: TGTGCCAGCAGTGACTCAGCGGGAAGCACAGATACGCAGTATTTT. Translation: CASSDSAGSTDTQYF.

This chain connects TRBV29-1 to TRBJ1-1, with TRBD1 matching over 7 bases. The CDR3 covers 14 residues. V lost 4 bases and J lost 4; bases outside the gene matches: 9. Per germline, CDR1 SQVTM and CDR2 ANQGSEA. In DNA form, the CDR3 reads TGCAGCGTTGTGACACAGGGGTCATCCACTGAAGCTTTCTTT. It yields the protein CSVVTQGSSTEAFF.

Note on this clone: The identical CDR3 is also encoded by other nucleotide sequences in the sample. The CDR3 is CASSLLGVGQGGYEQYF. The CDR3 bases are TGTGCCAGCAGTTTATTGGGGGTCGGGCAGGGAGGGTACGAGCAGTACTTC. The chain combines TRBV27 with TRBJ2-7; 7 nucleotides agree with TRBD2. Germline V gene lookup returns CDR1 MNHEY and CDR2 SMNVEV (reference sequence). Trimming at V came to 1 base and at J to 4 bases, leaving 13 bases not matched to a gene. The CDR3 loop spans 17 amino acids.

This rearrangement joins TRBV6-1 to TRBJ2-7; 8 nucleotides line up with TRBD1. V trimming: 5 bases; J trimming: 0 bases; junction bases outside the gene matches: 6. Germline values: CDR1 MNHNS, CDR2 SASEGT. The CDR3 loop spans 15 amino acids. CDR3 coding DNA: TGTGCCAGCAGTTCGGGACAGGAGATCTCCTACGAGCAGTACTTC. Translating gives CASSSGQEISYEQYF.

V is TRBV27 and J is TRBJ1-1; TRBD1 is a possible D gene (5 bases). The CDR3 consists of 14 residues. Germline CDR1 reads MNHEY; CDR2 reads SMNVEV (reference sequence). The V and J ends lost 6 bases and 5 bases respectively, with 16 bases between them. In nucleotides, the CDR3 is TGTGCCAGCAGCCGTCGGTGGGGGGGGACTGAAGCTTTCTTT. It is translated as CASSRRWGGTEAFF.